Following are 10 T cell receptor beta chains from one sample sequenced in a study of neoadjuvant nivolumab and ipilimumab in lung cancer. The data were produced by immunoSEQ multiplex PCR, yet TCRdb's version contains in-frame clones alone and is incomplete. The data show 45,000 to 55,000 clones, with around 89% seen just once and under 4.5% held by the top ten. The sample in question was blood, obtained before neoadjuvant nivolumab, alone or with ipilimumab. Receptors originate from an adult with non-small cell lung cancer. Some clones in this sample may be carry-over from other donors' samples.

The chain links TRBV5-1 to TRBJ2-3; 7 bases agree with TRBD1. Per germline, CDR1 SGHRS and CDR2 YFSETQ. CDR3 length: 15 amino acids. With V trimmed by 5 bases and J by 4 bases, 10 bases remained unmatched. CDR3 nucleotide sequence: TGCGCCAGCAGGAGGGACAGCTCGGCAGCAGATACGCAGTATTTT. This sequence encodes CASRRDSSAADTQYF.

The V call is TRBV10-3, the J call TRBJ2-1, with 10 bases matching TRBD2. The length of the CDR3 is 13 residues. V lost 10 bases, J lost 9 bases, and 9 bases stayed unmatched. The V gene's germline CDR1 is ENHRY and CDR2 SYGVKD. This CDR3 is CASQLAGAGEQFF. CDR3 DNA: TGTGCCAGCCAGCTAGCGGGAGCCGGTGAGCAGTTCTTC.

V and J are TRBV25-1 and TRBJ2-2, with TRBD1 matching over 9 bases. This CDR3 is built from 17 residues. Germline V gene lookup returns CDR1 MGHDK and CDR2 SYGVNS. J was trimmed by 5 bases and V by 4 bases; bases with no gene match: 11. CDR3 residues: CASSARGDRVGTGELFF. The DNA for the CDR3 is TGTGCCAGCAGTGCCCGGGGGGACAGGGTAGGGACCGGGGAGCTGTTTTTT.

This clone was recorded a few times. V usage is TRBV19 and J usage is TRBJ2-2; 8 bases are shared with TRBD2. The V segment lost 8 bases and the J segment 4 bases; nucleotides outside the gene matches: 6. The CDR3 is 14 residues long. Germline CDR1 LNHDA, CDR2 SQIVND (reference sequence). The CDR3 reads CASSYGRATGELFF. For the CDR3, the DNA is TGTGCCAGTTCATACGGGAGGGCCACCGGGGAGCTGTTTTTT.

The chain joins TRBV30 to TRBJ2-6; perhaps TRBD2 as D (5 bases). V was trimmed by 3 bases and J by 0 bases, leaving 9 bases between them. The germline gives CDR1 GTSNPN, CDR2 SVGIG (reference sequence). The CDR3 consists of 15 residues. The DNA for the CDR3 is TGTGCCTGGAGCGTGCGGGTCTCTGGGGCCAACGTCCTGACTTTC. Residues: CAWSVRVSGANVLTF.

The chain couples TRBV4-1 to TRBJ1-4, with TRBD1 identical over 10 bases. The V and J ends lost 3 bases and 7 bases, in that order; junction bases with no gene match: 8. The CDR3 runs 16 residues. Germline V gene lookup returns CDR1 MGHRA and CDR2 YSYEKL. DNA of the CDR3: TGCGCCAGCAGCCAGCACCGGGACAGGGGACCTGAAAAACTGTTTTTT. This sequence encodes CASSQHRDRGPEKLFF.

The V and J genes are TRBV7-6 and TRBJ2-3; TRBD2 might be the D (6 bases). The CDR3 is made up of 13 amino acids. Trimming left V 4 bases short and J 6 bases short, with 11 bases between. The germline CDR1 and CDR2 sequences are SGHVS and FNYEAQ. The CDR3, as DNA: TGTGCCAGCAGCTCTGGGACTGTCGATACGCAGTATTTT. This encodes CASSSGTVDTQYF.

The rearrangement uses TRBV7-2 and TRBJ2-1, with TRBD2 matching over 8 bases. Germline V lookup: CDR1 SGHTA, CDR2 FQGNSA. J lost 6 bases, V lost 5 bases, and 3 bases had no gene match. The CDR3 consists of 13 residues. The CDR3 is CASSPGTSNEQFF. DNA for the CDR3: TGTGCCAGCAGCCCCGGGACTAGCAATGAGCAGTTCTTC. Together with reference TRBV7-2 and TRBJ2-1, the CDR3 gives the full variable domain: GAGVSQSPSNKVTEKGKDVELRCDPISGHTALYWYRQSLGQGLEFLIYFQGNSAPDKSGLPSDRFSAERTGGSVSTLTIQRTQQEDSAVYLCASSPGTSNEQFFGPGTRLTVL.

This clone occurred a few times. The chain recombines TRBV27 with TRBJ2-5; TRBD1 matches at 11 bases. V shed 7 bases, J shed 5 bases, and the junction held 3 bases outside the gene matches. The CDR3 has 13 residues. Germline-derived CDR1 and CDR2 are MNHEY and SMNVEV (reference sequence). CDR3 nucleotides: TGTGCCAGCACTCGGGACAGGGGGGAGACCCAGTACTTC. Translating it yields CASTRDRGETQYF.

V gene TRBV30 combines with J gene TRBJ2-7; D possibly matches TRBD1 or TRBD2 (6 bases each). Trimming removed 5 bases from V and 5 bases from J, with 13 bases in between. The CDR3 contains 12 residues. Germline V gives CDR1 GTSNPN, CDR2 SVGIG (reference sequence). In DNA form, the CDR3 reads TGTGCCTGGTTGAGGGGGGAGAACGAGCAGTACTTC. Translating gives CAWLRGENEQYF. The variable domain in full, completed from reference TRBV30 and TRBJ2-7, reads SQTIHQWPATLVQPVGSPLSLECTVEGTSNPNLYWYRQAAGRGLQLLFYSVGIGQISSEVPQNLSASRPQDRQFILSSKKLLLSDSGFYLCAWLRGENEQYFGPGTRLTVT.